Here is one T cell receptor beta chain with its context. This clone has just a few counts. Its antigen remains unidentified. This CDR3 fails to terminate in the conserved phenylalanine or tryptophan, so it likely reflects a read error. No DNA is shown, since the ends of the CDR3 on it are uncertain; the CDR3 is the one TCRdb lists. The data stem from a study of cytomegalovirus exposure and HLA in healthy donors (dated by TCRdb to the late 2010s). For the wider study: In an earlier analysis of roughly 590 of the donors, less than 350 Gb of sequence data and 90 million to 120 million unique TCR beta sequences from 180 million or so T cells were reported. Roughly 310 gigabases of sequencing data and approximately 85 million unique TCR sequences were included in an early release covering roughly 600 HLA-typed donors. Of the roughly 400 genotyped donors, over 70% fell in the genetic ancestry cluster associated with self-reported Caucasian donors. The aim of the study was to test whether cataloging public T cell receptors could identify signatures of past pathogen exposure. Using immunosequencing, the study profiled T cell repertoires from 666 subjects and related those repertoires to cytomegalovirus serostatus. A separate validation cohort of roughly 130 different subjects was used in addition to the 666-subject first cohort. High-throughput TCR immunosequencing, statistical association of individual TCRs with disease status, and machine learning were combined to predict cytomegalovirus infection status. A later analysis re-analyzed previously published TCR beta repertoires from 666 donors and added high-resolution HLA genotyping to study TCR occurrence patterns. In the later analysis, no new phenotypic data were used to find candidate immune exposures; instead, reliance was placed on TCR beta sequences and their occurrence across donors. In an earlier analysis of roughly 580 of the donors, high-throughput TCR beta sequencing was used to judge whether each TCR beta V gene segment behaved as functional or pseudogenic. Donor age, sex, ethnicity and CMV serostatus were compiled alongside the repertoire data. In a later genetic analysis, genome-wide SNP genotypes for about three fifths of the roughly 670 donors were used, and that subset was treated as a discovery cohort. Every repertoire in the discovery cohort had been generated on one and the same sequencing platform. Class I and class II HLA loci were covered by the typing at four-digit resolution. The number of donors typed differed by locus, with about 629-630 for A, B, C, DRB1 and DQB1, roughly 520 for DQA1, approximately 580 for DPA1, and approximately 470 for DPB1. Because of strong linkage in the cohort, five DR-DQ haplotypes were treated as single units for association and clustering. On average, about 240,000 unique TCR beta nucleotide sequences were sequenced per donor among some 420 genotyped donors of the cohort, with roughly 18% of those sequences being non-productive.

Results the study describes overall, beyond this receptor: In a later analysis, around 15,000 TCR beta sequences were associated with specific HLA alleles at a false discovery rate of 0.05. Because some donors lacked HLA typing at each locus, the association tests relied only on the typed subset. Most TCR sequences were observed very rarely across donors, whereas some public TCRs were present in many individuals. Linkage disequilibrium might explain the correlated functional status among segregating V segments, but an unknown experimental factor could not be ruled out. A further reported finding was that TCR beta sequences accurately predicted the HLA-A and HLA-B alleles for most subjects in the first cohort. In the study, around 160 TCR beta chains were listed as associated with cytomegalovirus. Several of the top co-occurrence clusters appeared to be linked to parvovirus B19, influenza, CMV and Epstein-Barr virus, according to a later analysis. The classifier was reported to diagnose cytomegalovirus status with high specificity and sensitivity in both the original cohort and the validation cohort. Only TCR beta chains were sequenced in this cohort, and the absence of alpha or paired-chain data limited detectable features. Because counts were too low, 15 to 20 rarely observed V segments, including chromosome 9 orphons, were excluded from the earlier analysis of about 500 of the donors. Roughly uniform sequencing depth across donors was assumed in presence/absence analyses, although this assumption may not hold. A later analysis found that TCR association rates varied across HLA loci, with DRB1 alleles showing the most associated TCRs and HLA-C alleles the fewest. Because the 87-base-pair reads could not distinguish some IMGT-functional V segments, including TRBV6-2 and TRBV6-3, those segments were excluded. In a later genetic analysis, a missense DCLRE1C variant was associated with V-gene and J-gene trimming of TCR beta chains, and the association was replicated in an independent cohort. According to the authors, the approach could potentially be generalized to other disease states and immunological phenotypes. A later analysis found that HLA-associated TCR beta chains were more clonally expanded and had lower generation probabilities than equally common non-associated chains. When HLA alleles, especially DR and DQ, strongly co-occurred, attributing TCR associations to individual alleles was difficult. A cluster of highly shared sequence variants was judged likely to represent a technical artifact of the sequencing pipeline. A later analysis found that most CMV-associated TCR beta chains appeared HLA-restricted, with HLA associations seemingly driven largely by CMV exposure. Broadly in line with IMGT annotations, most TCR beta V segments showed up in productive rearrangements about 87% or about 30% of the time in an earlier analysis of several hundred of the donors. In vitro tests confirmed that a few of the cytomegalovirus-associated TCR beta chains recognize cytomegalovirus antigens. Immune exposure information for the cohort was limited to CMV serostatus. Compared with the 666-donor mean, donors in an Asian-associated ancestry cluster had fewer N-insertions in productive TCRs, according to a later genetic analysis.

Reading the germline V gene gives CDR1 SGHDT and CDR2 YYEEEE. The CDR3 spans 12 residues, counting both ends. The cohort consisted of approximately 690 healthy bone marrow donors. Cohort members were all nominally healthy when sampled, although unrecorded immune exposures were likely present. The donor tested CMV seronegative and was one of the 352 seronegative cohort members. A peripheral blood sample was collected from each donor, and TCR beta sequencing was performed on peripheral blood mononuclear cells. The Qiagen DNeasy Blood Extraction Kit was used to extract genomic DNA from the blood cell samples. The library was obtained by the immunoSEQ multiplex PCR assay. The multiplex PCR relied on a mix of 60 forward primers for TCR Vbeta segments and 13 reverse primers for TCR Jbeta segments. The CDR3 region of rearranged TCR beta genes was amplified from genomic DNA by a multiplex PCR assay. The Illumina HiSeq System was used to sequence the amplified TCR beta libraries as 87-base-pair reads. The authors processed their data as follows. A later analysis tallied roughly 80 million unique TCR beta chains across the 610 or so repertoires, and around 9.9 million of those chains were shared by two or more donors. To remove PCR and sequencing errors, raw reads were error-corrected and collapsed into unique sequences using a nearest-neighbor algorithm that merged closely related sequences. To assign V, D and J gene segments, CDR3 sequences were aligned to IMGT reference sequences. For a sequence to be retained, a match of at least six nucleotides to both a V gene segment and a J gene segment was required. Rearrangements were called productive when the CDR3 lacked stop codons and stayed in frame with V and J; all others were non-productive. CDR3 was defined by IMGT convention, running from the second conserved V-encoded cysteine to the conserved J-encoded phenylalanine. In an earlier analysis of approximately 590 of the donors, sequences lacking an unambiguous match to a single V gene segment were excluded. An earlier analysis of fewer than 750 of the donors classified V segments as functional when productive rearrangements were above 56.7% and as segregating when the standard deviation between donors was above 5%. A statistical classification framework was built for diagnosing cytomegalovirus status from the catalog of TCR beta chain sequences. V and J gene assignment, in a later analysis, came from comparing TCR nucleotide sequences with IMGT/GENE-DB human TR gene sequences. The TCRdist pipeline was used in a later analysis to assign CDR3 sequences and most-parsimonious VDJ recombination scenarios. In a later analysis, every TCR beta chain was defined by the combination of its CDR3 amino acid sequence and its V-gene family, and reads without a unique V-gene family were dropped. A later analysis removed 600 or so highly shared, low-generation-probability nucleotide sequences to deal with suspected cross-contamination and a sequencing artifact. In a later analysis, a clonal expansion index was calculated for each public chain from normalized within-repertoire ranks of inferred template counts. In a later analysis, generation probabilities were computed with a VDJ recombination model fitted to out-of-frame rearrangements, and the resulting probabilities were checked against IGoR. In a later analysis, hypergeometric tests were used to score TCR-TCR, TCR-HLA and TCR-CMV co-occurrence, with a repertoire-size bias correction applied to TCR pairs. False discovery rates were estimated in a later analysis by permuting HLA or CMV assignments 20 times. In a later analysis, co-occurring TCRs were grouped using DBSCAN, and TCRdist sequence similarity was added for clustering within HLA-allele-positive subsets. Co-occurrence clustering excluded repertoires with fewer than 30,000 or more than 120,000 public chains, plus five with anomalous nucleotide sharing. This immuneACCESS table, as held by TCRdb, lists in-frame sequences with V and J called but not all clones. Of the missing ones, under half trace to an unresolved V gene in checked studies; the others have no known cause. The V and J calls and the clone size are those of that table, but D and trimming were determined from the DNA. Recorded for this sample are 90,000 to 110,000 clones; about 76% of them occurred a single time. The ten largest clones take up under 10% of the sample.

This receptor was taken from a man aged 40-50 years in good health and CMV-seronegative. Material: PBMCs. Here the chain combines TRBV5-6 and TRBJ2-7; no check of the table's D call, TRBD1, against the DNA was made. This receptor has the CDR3 CASSLAGTGSTI.